A single sample gave rise to the 13 T cell receptor beta chains below, sequenced in a study of shared clonotypes between healthy human individuals. Here immunoSEQ multiplex PCR was the method, and the copy in TCRdb shows in-frame clones only, minus some. This table holds 2 million to 3 million clones, 93% found once. The specimen was naive CD4+ T cells from PBMCs. Subset given: CD45RA+ positively selected. Source of these receptors: a man younger than 35 in good health. Some clones in this sample may be carry-over from other donors' samples.

The chain combines TRBV5-4 with TRBJ1-2, with TRBD1 as a possible D gene (6 bases). CDR1 and CDR2 from the germline V gene are SGHNT and YYREEE (reference sequence). Trimming removed 4 bases from V and 4 bases from J, with 17 bases in between. This CDR3 spans 15 amino acids. The CDR3 reads CASSTVGGLVYGYTF. DNA for the CDR3: TGTGCCAGCAGCACGGTAGGGGGGCTTGTCTATGGCTACACCTTC.

This clone was counted a few times. The chain employs TRBV2 and TRBJ1-1; 11 bases fit TRBD1. The CDR3 extends over 15 amino acids. Trimming took 8 bases from V and 4 from J; bases not matched to a gene: 9. Germline V CDR1 and CDR2: SNHLY, FYNNEI. The DNA for the CDR3 is TGTGCCAGCTCCGGGACAGGGGGTTCTTTCACTGAAGCTTTCTTT. Translated, it gives CASSGTGGSFTEAFF.

The V and J genes are TRBV11-2 and TRBJ2-1; D may be TRBD1 (6 bases). Germline assignment: CDR1 SGHAT and CDR2 FQNNGV. V lost 6 bases and J lost 9, with 15 bases in between. The CDR3 length is 13 residues. Here the CDR3 reads CASRDSQVSEQFF. The CDR3 coding sequence is TGTGCCAGCAGGGACAGTCAGGTCAGTGAGCAGTTCTTC.

For this clone: Additional DNA sequences in this sample encode the identical CDR3. CDR3 nucleotide sequence: TGTGCCAGCAGTTTGACAGGCGGGACCGGGGAGCTGTTTTTT. This encodes CASSLTGGTGELFF. The V and J genes are TRBV28 and TRBJ2-2, with D perhaps matching TRBD1 (6 bases). Germline V gene data show CDR1 as MDHEN and CDR2 as SYDVKM. The CDR3 has 14 amino acids. V was shortened by 3 bases and J by 5 bases, with 10 bases between the two germline ends.

J is TRBJ1-6 and V is TRBV13; weak D call: TRBD1 (5 bases). Trimming shortened V by 1 base and J by 8 bases, and 15 bases separated the two germline ends. The CDR3 loop spans 16 amino acids. Germline V lookup: CDR1 PRHDT, CDR2 FYEKMQ (reference sequence). The CDR3 reads CASSLAGPLTHSPLHF. The CDR3 DNA reads TGTGCCAGCAGCTTAGCGGGACCCCTCACACATTCACCCCTCCACTTT. The complete variable domain, with remaining parts taken from reference TRBV13 and TRBJ1-6, reads AAGVIQSPRHLIKEKRETATLKCYPIPRHDTVYWYQQGPGQDPQFLISFYEKMQSDKGSIPDRFSAQQFSDYHSELNMSSLELGDSALYFCASSLAGPLTHSPLHFGNGTRLTVT.

The chain is built from TRBV7-2 and TRBJ2-1; 7 bases are a match to TRBD2. Looked up from germline, CDR1 is SGHTA and CDR2 is FQGNSA. The CDR3 length is 14 residues. J lost 5 bases, V lost 5 bases, and 6 bases had no gene match. The CDR3 DNA sequence: TGTGCCAGCAGCCATGGGAGGGCCAACAATGAGCAGTTCTTC. Amino acid sequence: CASSHGRANNEQFF.

The rearrangement joins TRBV7-9 to TRBJ2-2; no reliable D call. The CDR3 is 13 residues long. V was pared by 5 bases and J by 2 bases, with 6 bases between. Germline V gene sequence: CDR1 SEHNR, CDR2 FQNEAQ (reference sequence). The chain's CDR3 is CASSLENTGELFF. The CDR3 DNA follows: TGTGCCAGCAGCCTAGAAAACACCGGGGAGCTGTTTTTT. Complete variable domain (other parts from reference TRBV7-9 and TRBJ2-2): DTGVSQNPRHKITKRGQNVTFRCDPISEHNRLYWYRQTLGQGPEFLTYFQNEAQLEKSRLLSDRFSAERPKGSFSTLEIQRTEQGDSAMYLCASSLENTGELFFGEGSRLTVL.

J is TRBJ1-1 and V is TRBV30; the D is unclear. CDR1 and CDR2 from the germline V gene are GTSNPN and SVGIG (reference sequence). V was cut by 3 bases and J by 7 bases, with 9 bases left in between. The CDR3 extends over 11 amino acids. CDR3 coding DNA: TGTGCCTGGAGCTTCCCCGGTGAAGCTTTCTTT. Residues: CAWSFPGEAFF.

Regarding this clone: Other DNA sequences in this sample translate to the same CDR3. V usage is TRBV5-1 and J usage is TRBJ2-2; 10 positions agree with TRBD2. Germline-derived CDR1 and CDR2 are SGHRS and YFSETQ. The J segment lost 3 bases and the V segment lost 4 bases, leaving 6 bases of the junction unmatched. This CDR3 spans 16 amino acids. CDR3 sequence reads: CASSPPTSGDTGELFF. The DNA of the CDR3 is TGCGCCAGCAGCCCCCCAACTAGCGGGGACACCGGGGAGCTGTTTTTT. The full variable domain, in which reference TRBV5-1 and TRBJ2-2 provide the parts outside the CDR3, is KAGVTQTPRYLIKTRGQQVTLSCSPISGHRSVSWYQQTPGQGLQFLFEYFSETQRNKGNFPGRFSGRQFSNSRSEMNVSTLELGDSALYLCASSPPTSGDTGELFFGEGSRLTVL.

V usage is TRBV6-1 and J usage is TRBJ1-6, with D hard to call. The germline V gene has CDR1 MNHNS and CDR2 SASEGT. V lost 0 bases and J lost 3, with 9 bases in between. This CDR3 has 16 amino acids. The CDR3 bases are TGTGCCAGCAGTGAAGCGCAAGCAGTCTATAATTCACCCCTCCACTTT. It yields the protein CASSEAQAVYNSPLHF.

This sequence joins TRBV18 and TRBJ1-5; 7 bases align to TRBD1. After removal of 8 bases from V and 5 bases from J, the junction contained 9 bases not matched to a gene. Germline V lookup: CDR1 KGHSH, CDR2 LQKENI. CDR3 length: 14 residues. CDR3 nucleotide sequence: TGTGCCAGCAAGGACAGGCAGAGCGATCAGCCCCAGCATTTT. This sequence encodes CASKDRQSDQPQHF. Full variable domain (outside the CDR3, taken from reference TRBV18 and TRBJ1-5): NAGVMQNPRHLVRRRGQEARLRCSPMKGHSHVYWYRQLPEEGLKFMVYLQKENIIDESGMPKERFSAEFPKEGPSILRIQQVVRGDSAAYFCASKDRQSDQPQHFGDGTRLSIL.

This rearrangement joins TRBV10-3 to TRBJ1-5; 11 nucleotides line up with TRBD1. V dropped 0 bases and J dropped 7; count of bases not matched to a gene: 8. CDR3 length: 17 residues. Germline CDR1 ENHRY, CDR2 SYGVKD. The CDR3 reads CAISESRTGDRGQPQHF. In DNA, the CDR3 is TGTGCCATCAGTGAGTCTAGGACAGGGGACAGGGGGCAGCCCCAGCATTTT.

The chain links TRBV18 to TRBJ2-3; no definite D call. V lost 6 bases and J 2 bases, leaving 9 bases between the germline ends. This CDR3 is 13 amino acids long. The V gene's germline CDR1 is KGHSH and CDR2 LQKENI. This CDR3 is CASSPTLTDTQYF. The DNA of the CDR3 is TGTGCCAGCTCCCCAACACTCACAGATACGCAGTATTTT.